This TCR beta chain was sequenced in a study of cytomegalovirus exposure and HLA in healthy donors. General observations from the study: Reported results showed that the classifier diagnosed cytomegalovirus status with high specificity and sensitivity. In vitro work confirmed that a few CMV-associated chains recognize CMV antigens. TCR beta chains associated with HLA were, in a later analysis, more clonally expanded than equally common others.

Note on this clone: Its antigen is currently unknown.

The PCR ran on 60 Vbeta and 13 Jbeta primers. Clones were read by immunoSEQ multiplex PCR, and TCRdb kept only the in-frame ones, dropping some. The table shows 150,000 to 200,000 clones, with approximately 80% occurring only once. This CDR3 has 17 residues. Germline values: CDR1 SGHTA, CDR2 FQGNSA. The trim removed 2 bases at V and 1 base at J, leaving 5 bases unmatched. The chain joins TRBV7-2 to TRBJ2-6; 7 bases are shared with TRBD1. The clonotype originates from a woman younger than 45 in good health and CMV-seronegative. The sample consisted of PBMCs. CDR3 sequence: CASSLQGVLSGANVLTF. The CDR3 DNA follows: TGTGCCAGCAGCTTACAGGGGGTACTATCTGGGGCCAACGTCCTGACTTTC.